The following is a TCR beta chain sequence with its context. This entry belongs to a study of blood T cells in healthy people across ages. PCR was performed a second time for roughly 7 to 12 cycles using a sample-barcoded 5' primer and a J-beta primer mix. TCRdb called the 5' RACE reads again in MiXCR, with one record for every CDR3 protein. The sample includes over a million distinct CDR3 sequences, around 59% of them seen just once. Sequencing was done on a sample of blood. This receptor was obtained from a man younger than 35 in good health.

The DNA for the CDR3 is TGTGCCAGCAGCCAAGTGTGGGGAAGGACTGAAGCTTTCTTT. Amino acids: CASSQVWGRTEAFF. This chain joins TRBV4-2 and TRBJ1-1; D is undetermined. Per the germline V gene, CDR1 is LGHNA and CDR2 is YNFKEQ. The CDR3 is made up of 14 amino acids. V dropped 1 base and J dropped 5 bases, with 11 bases sitting between them.